Listed below are T cell receptor beta chains from one sample, sequenced in a study of a mutant IDH1 vaccine in newly diagnosed glioma. This table comes from immunoSEQ multiplex PCR, and its TCRdb copy is limited to in-frame clones, with some not included. The sample lists just under 95,000 clones, roughly 85% occurring once. The sample in question was PBMCs, obtained from a glioma patient treated with radiotherapy, temozolomide or both. The source of these receptors is a woman between 45 and 60 years old with glioma. Each CDR3 is given with its conserved first and last residue. Fields, in order: V gene, J gene, D gene, clone size, CDR3 DNA, CDR3 protein. A D gene is named only where the DNA matches it firmly. Expanded clones are given a class, and other clones once, few, many or no size at all.

>TRBV18|TRBJ2-3|TRBD2|.
TGTGCCAGCTCACCGGGGGGGACAGATACGCAGTATTTT
CASSPGGTDTQYF
>TRBV2|TRBJ2-7|.|few
TGTGCCAGCAGTGATCTGGCAGGGGCCAACGAGCAGTACTTC
CASSDLAGANEQYF
>TRBV9|TRBJ2-7|.|few
TGTGCCAGCAGCGCAACCTCAGGATCCGAGCAGTACTTC
CASSATSGSEQYF
>TRBV5-6|TRBJ1-5|.|.
TGTGCCAGCAGCTCCCGGGTTGAAGGCAATCAGCCCCAGCATTTT
CASSSRVEGNQPQHF
>TRBV2|TRBJ1-5|.|.
TGTGCCAGCAGTGGTTTCCCATTTCAGCCCCAGCATTTT
CASSGFPFQPQHF
>TRBV10-2|TRBJ1-4|.|.
TGCGCCAGCAACAGCGGGGGGGATGAAAAACTGTTTTTT
CASNSGGDEKLFF
>TRBV7-9|TRBJ2-7|.|few
TGTGCCAGCAGCTCAGGGTTGGGGGAGCAGTACTTC
CASSSGLGEQYF
>TRBV28|TRBJ1-5|TRBD1|.
TGTGCCAGCAGTCAACAGGGGATCGGCAATCAGCCCCAGCATTTT
CASSQQGIGNQPQHF
>TRBV5-5|TRBJ2-7|.|.
TGTGCCAGCAGCTTGGCTGGGGCCGGACTTTACGAGCAGTACTTC
CASSLAGAGLYEQYF
>TRBV19|TRBJ1-2|.|.
TGTGCCAGTAGTATGGAAACAATAAACTACTATGGCTACACCTTC
CASSMETINYYGYTF